This record covers a single T cell receptor beta chain. Trimming at V came to 7 bases and at J to 8 bases, leaving 4 bases not matched to a gene. Germline lookup yields CDR1 SQVTM and CDR2 ANQGSEA. CDR3 length: 13 amino acids. It was CD45RO-negative cells, positively selected for CCR7, that made up naive CD8 cells, with terminally differentiated effector memory CD45RA+ cells excluded. Sequencing was at deep level. Produced via immunoSEQ multiplex PCR; TCRdb's table is partial and in-frame only. The data show roughly 2.1 million clones, with about 92% seen just once and under 2% held by the top ten. This entry comes from a study of shared clonotypes between healthy human individuals.

The chain is built from TRBV29-1 and TRBJ2-1, with 14 bases lining up with TRBD2. This clonotype originated in a man between 18 and 29 years old in good health. Some clones in this sample may be carry-over from other donors' samples. The sequenced material came from naive CD8+ T cells from PBMCs. The chain's CDR3 is CSAGTSGSYEQFF. CDR3 bases: TGCAGCGCTGGGACTAGCGGGAGCTATGAGCAGTTCTTC.